What follows describes a single T cell receptor (beta chain). This entry comes from a study of radiotherapy plus CTLA-4 blockade in lung cancer. V gave up 1 base and J gave up 6 bases; unmatched junction bases: 3. Germline V gene lookup returns CDR1 MRHNA and CDR2 SNTAGT. This CDR3 contains 16 residues. Assay: immunoSEQ multiplex PCR; the TCRdb copy retains only in-frame clones and omits some. Of over 85,000 clones listed, about 70% are singletons. The chain employs TRBV6-4 and TRBJ1-6; 10 nucleotides agree with TRBD1. This TCR was sampled from a human donor with non-small cell lung cancer who had a partial response to radiotherapy plus ipilimumab. Some clones in this sample may be carry-over from other donors' samples. Material: peripheral blood, obtained from a patient treated with radiotherapy plus ipilimumab. This chain's CDR3 is CASSDYDRGPNSPLHF. CDR3 bases: TGTGCCAGCAGTGACTACGACAGGGGGCCTAATTCACCCCTCCACTTT.